A few counts support the clone carrying this T cell receptor (beta chain). The data were obtained in a study of cytomegalovirus exposure and HLA in healthy donors. PCR amplification relied on 60 Vbeta primers (plus 13 Jbeta primers). Clones were sequenced by immunoSEQ multiplex PCR, and TCRdb holds only the in-frame ones, with some missing. The sample carries over 95,000 clones, about 77% recorded once. There are 13 residues in the CDR3. From germline, CDR1 is WNHNN and CDR2 SYGVQD (reference sequence). Between the trimmed V and J ends, which lost 6 bases and 1 base, there was a span of 9 bases. The sample taken for sequencing was PBMCs. The sequence came from a middle-aged man in good health and CMV-seronegative. V gene TRBV10-1 combines with J gene TRBJ2-5, with a weak D call TRBD2 (6 bases). The CDR3 region is CASRRDSQETQYF. As DNA, the CDR3 is TGCGCCAGCAGACGGGACTCCCAAGAGACCCAGTACTTC.